This passage covers 17 T cell receptor beta chains from one sample sequenced in a study of Ad26.COV2.S vaccination and SARS-CoV-2 variants. The treatment was: roughly 18 received Ad26.COV2.S at low or high dose, single or two shots; several received placebo; per-sample allocation not given. Vaccine and placebo recipients were sampled on day 63 after the first injection. The assay was immunoSEQ multiplex PCR, and TCRdb's table has in-frame clones only and misses some. The sample has some 370,000 clones, 83% seen once; the top ten hold approximately 7.8%. The source was peripheral blood, collected in a trial of Ad26.COV2.S vaccine versus placebo. These receptors originate from a person between 18 and 65 years old who received the Ad26.COV2.S COVID-19 vaccine or a placebo.

On this clone itself: Additional DNA sequences in this sample encode the identical CDR3. The chain employs TRBV5-1 and TRBJ1-1; 8 bases match TRBD1. Germline CDR1 and CDR2: SGHRS and YFSETQ. The CDR3 has 15 amino acids. The junction had 4 bases not matched to a gene; V was cut back by 2 bases and J by 1 base. The CDR3 coding sequence is TGCGCCAGCAGCTTTACCGGGACAGGGAACACTGAAGCTTTCTTT. Amino acid sequence: CASSFTGTGNTEAFF.

V usage is TRBV7-2 and J usage is TRBJ2-1; 10 positions agree with TRBD2. The ends lost 1 base at V and 4 bases at J; junction bases unmatched: 1. The CDR3 contains 15 residues. Germline lookup yields CDR1 SGHTA and CDR2 FQGNSA. The CDR3 region is CASSLGAGGYNEQFF. For the CDR3, the DNA is TGTGCCAGCAGCTTAGGAGCGGGGGGGTACAATGAGCAGTTCTTC.

This clone was seen once. This rearrangement joins TRBV15 to TRBJ1-1; D unresolved. The ends were cut back, 0 bases at V and 1 base at J, with 6 bases in the middle. The germline V gene has CDR1 LNHNV and CDR2 YYDKDF (reference sequence). The CDR3 length is 14 residues. Here the CDR3 DNA reads TGTGCCACCAGCAGAGATGTCTCGAACACTGAAGCTTTCTTT. Its protein product is CATSRDVSNTEAFF.

The chain employs TRBV11-2 and TRBJ1-3, with D unresolved. CDR3 length: 15 amino acids. Germline values: CDR1 SGHAT, CDR2 FQNNGV. The V and J ends lost 0 bases and 2 bases respectively, with 8 bases between them. This CDR3 reads CASSLEWGAGNTIYF. The CDR3 DNA is TGTGCCAGCAGCTTAGAGTGGGGTGCTGGAAACACCATATATTTT.

This sequence joins TRBV19 and TRBJ1-5; TRBD1 matches at 9 bases. J gave up 3 bases and V 5 bases, and 8 bases lay outside the gene matches. The length of the CDR3 is 16 residues. Germline CDR1 reads LNHDA; CDR2 reads SQIVND (reference sequence). CDR3 in DNA: TGTGCCAGTAGTCCCATGGACAGGGGCGACAATCAGCCCCAGCATTTT. Translating gives CASSPMDRGDNQPQHF.

This clone was picked up a small number of times. The CDR3 nucleotides are TGTGCCAGCAGCGTACGGAACAACGCAGATACGCAGTATTTT. Amino acid sequence: CASSVRNNADTQYF. The chain uses TRBV9 and TRBJ2-3; no firm D call. Deletions cut 1 base from V and 4 bases from J, with 10 bases between. The CDR3 contains 14 residues. Per the germline V gene, CDR1 is SGDLS and CDR2 is YYNGEE.

The chain joins TRBV19 to TRBJ1-3; D ambiguous. The length of the CDR3 is 14 residues. Germline CDR1 is LNHDA and CDR2 is SQIVND (reference sequence). V dropped 3 bases and J dropped 2 bases, with 8 bases sitting between them. CDR3 DNA: TGTGCCAGTAGTATCGGAAGGACTGGAAACACCATATATTTT. It codes for CASSIGRTGNTIYF.

The chain combines TRBV24-1 with TRBJ2-2; TRBD1 is a possible D gene (6 bases). V was clipped by 3 bases and J by 6 bases, with 16 bases between them. This CDR3 spans 16 amino acids. Germline-derived CDR1 and CDR2 are KGHDR and SFDVKD. CDR3 in DNA: TGTGCCACCAGTGATCGACAGGTCCGACGATCCGGGGAGCTGTTTTTT. As protein: CATSDRQVRRSGELFF.

The chain combines TRBV5-1 with TRBJ2-3; TRBD1 matches at 7 bases. Germline V gives CDR1 SGHRS, CDR2 YFSETQ. CDR3 size: 14 residues. The junction had 6 bases not matched to a gene; V was cut back by 6 bases and J by 2 bases. The CDR3 DNA is TGCGCCAGCACCTTACAGGGGACCACAGATACGCAGTATTTT. As protein: CASTLQGTTDTQYF.

The chain has TRBV10-2 and TRBJ2-7, with 10 bases fitting TRBD2. CDR1 and CDR2 from the germline V gene are WSHSY and SAAADI. This CDR3 spans 13 amino acids. V was clipped by 5 bases and J by 2 bases; unmatched bases: 0. The CDR3 loop is CASSSGRAYEQYF. CDR3 DNA sequence: TGCGCCAGCAGTAGCGGGAGGGCCTACGAGCAGTACTTC.

For the CDR3, the DNA is TGTGCCAGCAGCTTTGATGGGGGGGCCGGGAATGAGCAGTTCTTC. Its protein is CASSFDGGAGNEQFF. The V and J genes are TRBV11-3 and TRBJ2-1, with D possibly being TRBD2 (7 bases). The CDR3 spans 15 residues. V lost 3 bases and J lost 7, with 16 bases in between. From germline, CDR1 is SGHNT and CDR2 YENEEA.

V usage is TRBV5-1 and J usage is TRBJ2-1; D remains unclear. CDR3 length: 12 amino acids. V lost 4 bases to trimming and J lost 10 bases, with 12 bases between them. Germline CDR1 reads SGHRS; CDR2 reads YFSETQ. CDR3 sequence reads: CASSLGLREQFF. DNA of the CDR3: TGCGCCAGCAGCCTTGGCTTGAGGGAGCAGTTCTTC.

The chain is built from TRBV4-1 and TRBJ2-7; no firm D call. Germline V gene data show CDR1 as MGHRA and CDR2 as YSYEKL. Trimming left V 1 base short and J 3 bases short, with 4 bases between. The CDR3 is 12 amino acids. CDR3 sequence: CASSQVGYEQYF. The CDR3 coding sequence is TGCGCCAGCAGCCAAGTGGGCTACGAGCAGTACTTC.

This sequence joins TRBV21-1 and TRBJ2-7; the tabulated D call, TRBD2, remains unverified against the DNA. TRBV21-1 is classified as a pseudogene. CDR3 length: 15 amino acids. The CDR3 nucleotides are TGTGCCAGCATCCTGACTAGCGGTGCCTCCTACGAGCAGTACTTC. Translating gives CASILTSGASYEQYF.

The chain combines TRBV27 with TRBJ1-2; D perhaps matches TRBD1 (6 bases). The V gene's germline CDR1 is MNHEY and CDR2 SMNVEV (reference sequence). The V and J ends lost 2 bases and 4 bases respectively, with 11 bases between them. The CDR3 totals 14 residues. The DNA of the CDR3 is TGTGCCAGCAGTTTAAGTGGGACATCCTATGGCTACACCTTC. Protein: CASSLSGTSYGYTF.

This sequence joins TRBV30 and TRBJ2-5, with unresolved D. V gave up 3 bases and J gave up 3 bases, with 14 bases separating them. Germline V lookup: CDR1 GTSNPN, CDR2 SVGIG (reference sequence). The CDR3 consists of 14 residues. The CDR3 coding sequence is TGTGCCTGGAGCCAGTCAAGGGCGAAAGAGACCCAGTACTTC. Translated: CAWSQSRAKETQYF.

V is TRBV24-1 and J is TRBJ2-3; 15 bases fit TRBD2. This CDR3 is built from 16 residues. Germline V CDR1 and CDR2: KGHDR, SFDVKD. Trimming at V came to 1 base and at J to 6 bases, leaving 1 base not matched to a gene. CDR3 protein: CATSDLGLAGGDTQYF. CDR3 DNA: TGTGCCACCAGTGATTTAGGACTAGCGGGAGGGGATACGCAGTATTTT.